This TCR beta chain was captured by sequencing in a study of T cell responses to AZD1222 COVID-19 vaccine. Only in-frame clones appear in the TCRdb table, and some are missing; sequencing was by immunoSEQ multiplex PCR. The data contain 120,000 to 150,000 clones, under 95% of them seen just once; the ten biggest clones take up about 3%. Findings of the study overall: Mapped onto spike, vaccine-associated CD4 TCRs spanned it and were dominant at 160-218 and 743-854. Targets within unmutated variant regions were reportedly found for nearly half of spike-specific TCRs. It should be noted that donors were predominantly white British and more often female, and clonal diversity was possibly underestimated.

In germline, CDR1 is SNHLY, CDR2 FYNNEI. V lost 7 bases to trimming and J lost 0 bases, with 17 bases between them. The CDR3 consists of 16 residues. This clone was recorded a few times. Its antigen remains unidentified. The sequence was collected from an adult in good health. The source material was peripheral blood, sampled on day 0 of MenACWY control vaccination. This chain uses TRBV2 with TRBJ2-3; TRBD1 is a possible D gene (6 bases). In DNA form, the CDR3 reads TGTGCCAGCACCCCAGGGGTAGCAGCTAGCACAGATACGCAGTATTTT. Protein product: CASTPGVAASTDTQYF.